The clone carrying this TCR beta chain has a handful of counts. The antigen remains undetermined. The sample is drawn from a study of T cells in Graves' hyperthyroidism and ophthalmopathy. Hyperthyroidism had been newly diagnosed in patients aged 18 to 65, and its duration was under 2 months. Used for diagnoses were clinical symptoms, serum thyroxine and TRAb, thyroid ultrasound and orbital computed tomography. General study points: Ophthalmopathy was model-predicted a median about 6.9 months pre-onset. Peripheral blood also featured most of the thyroid clonotypes expanded above 0.001.

Researchers amplified the TCR beta CDR3 regions from RNA transcripts. Primed by the HTBI set, a first-round RT-PCR was run on the TCR CDR3. TCRdb re-derived calls from the multiplex PCR reads in MiXCR, one entry per CDR3 protein. The profile shows hundreds of thousands of distinct CDR3 sequences, approximately 36% of them singletons. This clonotype was obtained from a woman aged 40 to 50 with Graves' hyperthyroidism. Sequences were obtained from blood.

The CDR3 is CATSRDRDRNYEQYF. CDR3 coding DNA: TGTGCCACCAGCAGAGACCGGGACAGGAACTACGAGCAGTACTTC. The chain recombines TRBV15 with TRBJ2-7; the match to TRBD1 covers 8 bases. J lost 3 bases, V lost 0 bases, and 4 bases had no gene match. CDR3 size: 15 residues. Germline V gene sequence: CDR1 LNHNV, CDR2 YYDKDF (reference sequence).